The 19 T cell receptor beta chains presented below share a single source sample, sequenced in a study of cytomegalovirus exposure and HLA in healthy donors. It was with 60 Vbeta and 13 Jbeta primers that the PCR ran. The data were produced by immunoSEQ multiplex PCR, yet TCRdb's version contains in-frame clones alone and is incomplete. The sample lists about 160,000 clones, approximately 80% occurring once. Sequencing used PBMCs. Receptors originate from a woman aged 25 to 39 in good health and CMV-seropositive.

This chain uses TRBV5-1 with TRBJ2-3; 9 nucleotides line up with TRBD2. Unmatched junction bases numbered 10, after V lost 0 bases and J lost 14 bases. Germline values: CDR1 SGHRS, CDR2 YFSETQ. This CDR3 is built from 14 residues. The CDR3 region is CASSLEGTSQLRYF. In DNA form, the CDR3 reads TGCGCCAGCAGCTTGGAGGGGACTAGCCAACTTAGGTATTTT.

The CDR3 here is CASTPRTGEIYGYTF. The CDR3 nucleotides read TGTGCCAGCACCCCCCGGACAGGCGAGATCTATGGCTACACCTTC. V and J are TRBV6-1 and TRBJ1-2; 7 bases are shared with TRBD1. The V segment lost 7 bases and the J segment 4 bases; nucleotides outside the gene matches: 12. The CDR3 has 15 residues. Germline V CDR1 and CDR2: MNHNS, SASEGT.

This clone was counted only a few times. CDR3 in DNA: TGTGCCAGCAGTTTGGGGGCGTTCACCGGGGAGCTGTTTTTT. It is translated as CASSLGAFTGELFF. J is TRBJ2-2 and V is TRBV28, with a weak D call TRBD1 (6 bases). Germline-derived CDR1 and CDR2 are MDHEN and SYDVKM. V lost 3 bases, J lost 4 bases, and 9 bases lay in between. This CDR3 has 14 amino acids. Together with reference TRBV28 and TRBJ2-2, the CDR3 gives the full variable domain: DVKVTQSSRYLVKRTGEKVFLECVQDMDHENMFWYRQDPGLGLRLIYFSYDVKMKEKGDIPEGYSVSREKKERFSLILESASTNQTSMYLCASSLGAFTGELFFGEGSRLTVL.

The chain uses TRBV7-6 and TRBJ2-7; TRBD1 aligns across 7 bases. This CDR3 has 13 amino acids. Germline V CDR1 and CDR2: SGHVS, FNYEAQ. Trimming removed 5 bases from V and 6 bases from J; junction bases left unmatched: 7. CDR3 sequence reads: CASSTQTGSEQYF. CDR3 in DNA: TGTGCCAGCAGCACACAGACAGGGTCCGAGCAGTACTTC.

The chain links TRBV9 to TRBJ2-1; TRBD2 aligns across 10 bases. Germline values: CDR1 SGDLS, CDR2 YYNGEE. The CDR3 sequence is 15 residues long. V was clipped by 3 bases and J by 6 bases; unmatched bases: 6. The CDR3 protein is CASSGSGGAGNEQFF. CDR3 DNA sequence: TGTGCCAGCAGCGGGAGCGGGGGGGCCGGCAATGAGCAGTTCTTC.

The chain recombines TRBV25-1 with TRBJ1-1; perhaps TRBD1 as D (5 bases). The CDR3 length is 13 residues. V was trimmed by 3 bases and J by 5 bases, leaving 10 bases between them. From germline, CDR1 is MGHDK and CDR2 SYGVNS. The CDR3 nucleotides read TGTGCCAGCAGTGAGCAGGGAGGGACTGAAGCTTTCTTT. Amino acids: CASSEQGGTEAFF.

V and J are TRBV13 and TRBJ1-4, with 7 bases fitting TRBD1. Germline CDR1 PRHDT, CDR2 FYEKMQ (reference sequence). CDR3 length: 16 amino acids. Trimming at V came to 0 bases and at J to 4 bases, leaving 5 bases not matched to a gene. This CDR3 reads CASSLGSTGHNEKLFF. CDR3 nucleotide sequence: TGTGCCAGCAGCTTAGGCTCGACAGGGCATAATGAAAAACTGTTTTTT.

The chain links TRBV28 to TRBJ1-4, with 9 bases that match TRBD1. Unmatched junction bases numbered 9, after V lost 5 bases and J lost 8 bases. This CDR3 comprises 15 residues. Looked up from germline, CDR1 is MDHEN and CDR2 is SYDVKM. The DNA of the CDR3 is TGTGCCAGCAGTCTAAACAGGGGGCGAAGGGAAAAACTGTTTTTT. This translates into CASSLNRGRREKLFF.

The chain employs TRBV5-5 and TRBJ1-3; 10 nucleotides match TRBD1. The CDR3 has 15 amino acids. Germline V gene sequence: CDR1 SGHKS, CDR2 YYEKEE (reference sequence). J gave up 7 bases and V 4 bases, and 8 bases lay outside the gene matches. The CDR3 DNA is TGTGCCAGCAGCCTCCGGGACAGGGGAGGGAACACCATATATTTT. Translating gives CASSLRDRGGNTIYF.

The rearrangement joins TRBV7-2 to TRBJ2-7; possibly TRBD1 for D (6 bases). V was pared by 4 bases and J by 0 bases, with 10 bases between. Germline CDR1 SGHTA, CDR2 FQGNSA. The CDR3 contains 14 residues. CDR3 sequence: CASSYDRTSYEQYF. CDR3 sequence (DNA): TGTGCCAGCAGCTATGACAGGACCTCCTACGAGCAGTACTTC.

J is TRBJ1-6 and V is TRBV6-1, with D possibly being TRBD1 (5 bases). V was shortened by 7 bases and J by 7 bases, with 11 bases between the two germline ends. The CDR3 covers 13 residues. From germline, CDR1 is MNHNS and CDR2 SASEGT. The CDR3 sequence: CASKTGGNSPLHF. The CDR3 nucleotides read TGTGCCAGCAAAACAGGAGGGAATTCACCCCTCCACTTT.

The chain carries TRBV20-1 and TRBJ1-2; D is uncertain. CDR1 is DFQATT, CDR2 SNEGSKA, per germline (reference sequence). V lost 6 bases and J 8 bases, leaving 13 bases between the germline ends. This CDR3 contains 11 residues. In DNA form, the CDR3 reads TGCAGTGCAGTTCACCGTGCGGGCTACACCTTC. Its translation is CSAVHRAGYTF.

The rearrangement links TRBV6-5 to TRBJ2-5, with D perhaps TRBD2 (7 bases). This CDR3 is 14 amino acids long. Trimming took off 6 bases at V and 5 bases at J, with 16 bases between the two ends. In germline, CDR1 is MNHEY, CDR2 SVGAGI. The CDR3 sequence is CASRSTRGRETQYF. CDR3 DNA: TGTGCCAGCAGGTCTACGCGGGGGCGGGAGACCCAGTACTTC.

The rearrangement joins TRBV5-1 to TRBJ2-2; TRBD2 matches at 13 bases. CDR1 and CDR2 (germline): SGHRS, YFSETQ. The CDR3 extends over 18 amino acids. Unmatched junction bases numbered 7, after V lost 4 bases and J lost 1 base. The CDR3: CASSPGLAGAVNTGELFF. CDR3 in DNA: TGCGCCAGCAGCCCCGGACTAGCGGGGGCCGTGAACACCGGGGAGCTGTTTTTT.

V is TRBV30 and J is TRBJ2-3, with 8 bases that match TRBD1. This CDR3 is 11 amino acids long. Germline-derived CDR1 and CDR2 are GTSNPN and SVGIG (reference sequence). V shed 2 bases and J 11 bases; nucleotides not matched to a gene: 3. The CDR3 coding sequence is TGTGCCTGGAGTCTTGGGACAGGGCAGTATTTT. Translating gives CAWSLGTGQYF.

The chain employs TRBV19 and TRBJ1-5, with D possibly being TRBD1 (6 bases). Germline assignment: CDR1 LNHDA and CDR2 SQIVND (reference sequence). With 8 bases removed from V and 4 bases from J, the gap between germline ends came to 15 bases. CDR3 length: 14 residues. The CDR3 is CASQGPTLNQPQHF. CDR3 sequence (DNA): TGTGCCAGTCAGGGGCCCACCCTTAATCAGCCCCAGCATTTT.

The chain couples TRBV13 to TRBJ2-1; unclear D gene. Trimming took off 4 bases at V and 7 bases at J, with 14 bases between the two ends. The CDR3 runs to 14 residues. Germline V CDR1 and CDR2: PRHDT, FYEKMQ (reference sequence). In nucleotides, the CDR3 is TGTGCCAGCAGCTCAGGCCTGAAGAGAAATGAGCAGTTCTTC. It codes for CASSSGLKRNEQFF. The full variable domain, rest sourced from reference TRBV13 and TRBJ2-1, is AAGVIQSPRHLIKEKRETATLKCYPIPRHDTVYWYQQGPGQDPQFLISFYEKMQSDKGSIPDRFSAQQFSDYHSELNMSSLELGDSALYFCASSSGLKRNEQFFGPGTRLTVL.

DNA of the CDR3: TGCGCCAGCAGCTTGGTGGGGATGGGGCCCGGGGAGCTGTTTTTT. Translated: CASSLVGMGPGELFF. The V call is TRBV5-1, the J call TRBJ2-2, with a tentative D call TRBD1 (5 bases). There are 15 residues in the CDR3. Germline CDR1 is SGHRS and CDR2 is YFSETQ. The V gene lost 0 bases and the J gene lost 6 bases, with 12 bases spanning the gap.

The chain carries TRBV23-1 and TRBJ1-6; D is unresolved. TRBV23-1 is an ORF; its function is uncertain. Trimming took 8 bases from V and 7 from J, leaving 15 bases between them. The length of the CDR3 is 14 residues. CDR3 bases: TGCGCCAGCCGAGATCAGGTTCAGAATTCACCCCTCCACTTT. It specifies CASRDQVQNSPLHF.